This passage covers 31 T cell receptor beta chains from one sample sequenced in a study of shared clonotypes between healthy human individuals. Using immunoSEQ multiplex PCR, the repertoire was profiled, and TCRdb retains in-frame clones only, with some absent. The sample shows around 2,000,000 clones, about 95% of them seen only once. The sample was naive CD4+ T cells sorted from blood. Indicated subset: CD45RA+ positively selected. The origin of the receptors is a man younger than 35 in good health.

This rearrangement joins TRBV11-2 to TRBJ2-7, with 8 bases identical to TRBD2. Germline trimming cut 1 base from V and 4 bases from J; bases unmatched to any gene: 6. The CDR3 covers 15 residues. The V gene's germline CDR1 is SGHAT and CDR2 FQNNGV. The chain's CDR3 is CASSLVERELYEQYF. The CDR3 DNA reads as TGTGCCAGCAGCTTAGTGGAGCGGGAGTTGTACGAGCAGTACTTC. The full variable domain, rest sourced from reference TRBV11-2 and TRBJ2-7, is EAGVAQSPRYKIIEKRQSVAFWCNPISGHATLYWYQQILGQGPKLLIQFQNNGVVDDSQLPKDRFSAERLKGVDSTLKIQPAKLEDSAVYLCASSLVERELYEQYFGPGTRLTVT.

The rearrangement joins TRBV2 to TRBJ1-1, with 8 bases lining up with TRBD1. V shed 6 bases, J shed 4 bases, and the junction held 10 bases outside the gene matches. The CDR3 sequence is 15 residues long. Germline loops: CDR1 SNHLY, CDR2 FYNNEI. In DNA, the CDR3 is TGTGCCAGCAGGCCGACAGGGGCTCCTTCCACTGAAGCTTTCTTT. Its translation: CASRPTGAPSTEAFF.

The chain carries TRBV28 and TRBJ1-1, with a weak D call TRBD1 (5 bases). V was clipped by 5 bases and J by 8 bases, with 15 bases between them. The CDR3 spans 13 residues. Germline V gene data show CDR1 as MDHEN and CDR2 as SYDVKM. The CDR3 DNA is TGTGCCAGCAGTACGCAGGGAAGACAGGAAGCTTTCTTT. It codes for CASSTQGRQEAFF.

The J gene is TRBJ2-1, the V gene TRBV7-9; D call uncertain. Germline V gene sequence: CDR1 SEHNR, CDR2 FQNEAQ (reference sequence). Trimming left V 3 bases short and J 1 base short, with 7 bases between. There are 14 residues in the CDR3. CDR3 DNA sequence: TGTGCCAGCAGCTTCTCCTTATCCTACAATGAGCAGTTCTTC. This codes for CASSFSLSYNEQFF.

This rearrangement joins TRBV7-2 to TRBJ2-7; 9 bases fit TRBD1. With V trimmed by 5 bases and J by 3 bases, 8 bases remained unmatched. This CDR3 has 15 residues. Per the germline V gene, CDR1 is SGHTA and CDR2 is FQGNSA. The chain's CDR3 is CASSLGQGRYYEQYF. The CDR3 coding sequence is TGTGCCAGCAGCCTCGGACAGGGGCGATACTACGAGCAGTACTTC.

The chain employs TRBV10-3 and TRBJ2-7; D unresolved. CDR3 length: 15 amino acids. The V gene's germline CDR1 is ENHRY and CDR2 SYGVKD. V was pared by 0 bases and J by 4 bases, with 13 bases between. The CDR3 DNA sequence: TGTGCCATCAGTGAGTCGCCACAGAGGCTTTACGAGCAGTACTTC. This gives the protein CAISESPQRLYEQYF.

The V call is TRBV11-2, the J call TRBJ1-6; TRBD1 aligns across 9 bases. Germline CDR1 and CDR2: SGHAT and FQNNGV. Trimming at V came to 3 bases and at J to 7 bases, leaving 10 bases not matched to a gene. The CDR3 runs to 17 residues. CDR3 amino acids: CASSFGGAGTGNSPLHF. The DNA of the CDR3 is TGTGCCAGCAGCTTTGGGGGGGCCGGGACAGGGAATTCACCCCTCCACTTT.

CDR3 protein: CASSYGGGKAGQPQHF. CDR3 coding DNA: TGTGCCAGCAGTTACGGTGGTGGGAAGGCGGGACAGCCCCAGCATTTT. The chain has TRBV27 and TRBJ1-5; no clear D. V was pared by 4 bases and J by 7 bases, with 20 bases between. This CDR3 contains 16 residues. Germline lookup yields CDR1 MNHEY and CDR2 SMNVEV (reference sequence).

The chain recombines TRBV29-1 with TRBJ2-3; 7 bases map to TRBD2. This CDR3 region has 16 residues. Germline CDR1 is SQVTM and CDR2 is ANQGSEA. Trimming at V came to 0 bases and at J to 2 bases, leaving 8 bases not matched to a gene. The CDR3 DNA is TGCAGCGTTGAAGATCATCCTAGCGGTCACACAGATACGCAGTATTTT. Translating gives CSVEDHPSGHTDTQYF.

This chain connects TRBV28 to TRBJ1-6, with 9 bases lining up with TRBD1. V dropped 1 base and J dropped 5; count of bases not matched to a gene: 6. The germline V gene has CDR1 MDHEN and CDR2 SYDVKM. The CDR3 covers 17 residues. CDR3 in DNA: TGTGCCAGCAGTTTATTGGGACAGGGTCAGGATAATTCACCCCTCCACTTT. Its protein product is CASSLLGQGQDNSPLHF.

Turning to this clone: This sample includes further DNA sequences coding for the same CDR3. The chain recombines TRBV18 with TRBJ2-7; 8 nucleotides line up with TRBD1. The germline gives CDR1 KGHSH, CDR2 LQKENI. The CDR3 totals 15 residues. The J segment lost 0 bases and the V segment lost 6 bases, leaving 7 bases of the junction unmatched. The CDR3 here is CASSRGQDSSYEQYF. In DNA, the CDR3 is TGTGCCAGCTCCCGGGGACAGGATAGCTCCTACGAGCAGTACTTC. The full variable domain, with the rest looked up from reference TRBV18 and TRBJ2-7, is NAGVMQNPRHLVRRRGQEARLRCSPMKGHSHVYWYRQLPEEGLKFMVYLQKENIIDESGMPKERFSAEFPKEGPSILRIQQVVRGDSAAYFCASSRGQDSSYEQYFGPGTRLTVT.

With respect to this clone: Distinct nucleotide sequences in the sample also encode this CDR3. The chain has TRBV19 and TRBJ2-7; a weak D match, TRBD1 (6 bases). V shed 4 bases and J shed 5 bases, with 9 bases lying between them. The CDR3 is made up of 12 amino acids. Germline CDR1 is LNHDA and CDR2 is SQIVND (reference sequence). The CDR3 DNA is TGTGCCAGTAGTACCCAGGGGCACGAGCAGTACTTC. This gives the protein CASSTQGHEQYF.

CDR3 region: CASATGLPNEQYF. As DNA, the CDR3 is TGTGCCAGCGCAACAGGGCTCCCCAACGAGCAGTACTTC. This chain links TRBV2 with TRBJ2-7, with D possibly matching TRBD1 (6 bases). Germline CDR1 reads SNHLY; CDR2 reads FYNNEI. Trimming took off 8 bases at V and 5 bases at J, with 16 bases between the two ends. The CDR3 has 13 amino acids. The full variable domain, completed using reference TRBV2 and TRBJ2-7, is EPEVTQTPSHQVTQMGQEVILRCVPISNHLYFYWYRQILGQKVEFLVSFYNNEISEKSEIFDDQFSVERPDGSNFTLKIRSTKLEDSAMYFCASATGLPNEQYFGPGTRLTVT.

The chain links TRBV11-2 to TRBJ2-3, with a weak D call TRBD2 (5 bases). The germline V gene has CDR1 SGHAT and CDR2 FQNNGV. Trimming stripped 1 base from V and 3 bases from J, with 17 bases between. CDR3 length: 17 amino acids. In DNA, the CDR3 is TGTGCCAGCAGCTTAGTGCGGGTCACCTTAGGGACAGATACGCAGTATTTT. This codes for CASSLVRVTLGTDTQYF.

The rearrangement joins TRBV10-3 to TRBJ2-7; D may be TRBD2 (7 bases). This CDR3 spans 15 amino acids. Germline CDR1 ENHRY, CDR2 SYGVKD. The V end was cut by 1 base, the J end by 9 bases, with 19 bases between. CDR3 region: CAISELSGTTLLQYF. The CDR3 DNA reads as TGTGCCATCAGTGAGTTGAGCGGGACAACCCTCCTGCAGTACTTC.

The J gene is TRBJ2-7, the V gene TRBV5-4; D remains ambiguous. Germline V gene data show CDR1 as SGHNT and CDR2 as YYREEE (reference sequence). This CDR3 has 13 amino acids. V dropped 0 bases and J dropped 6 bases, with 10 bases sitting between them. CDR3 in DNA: TGTGCCAGCAGCTTGGATCAGATCGGCGAGCAGTACTTC. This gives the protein CASSLDQIGEQYF.

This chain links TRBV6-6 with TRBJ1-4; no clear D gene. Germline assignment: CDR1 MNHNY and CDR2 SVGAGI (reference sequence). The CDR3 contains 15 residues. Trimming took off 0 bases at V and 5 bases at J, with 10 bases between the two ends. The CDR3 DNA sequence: TGTGCCAGCAGTTACTCGAAAGGGCTCAATGAAAAACTGTTTTTT. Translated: CASSYSKGLNEKLFF.

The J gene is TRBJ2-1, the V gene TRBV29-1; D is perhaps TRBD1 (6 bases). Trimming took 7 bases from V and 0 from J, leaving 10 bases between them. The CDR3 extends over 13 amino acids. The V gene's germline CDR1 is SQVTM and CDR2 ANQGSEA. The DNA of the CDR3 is TGCAGCGCGGGACATCTCTCCTACAATGAGCAGTTCTTC. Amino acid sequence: CSAGHLSYNEQFF.

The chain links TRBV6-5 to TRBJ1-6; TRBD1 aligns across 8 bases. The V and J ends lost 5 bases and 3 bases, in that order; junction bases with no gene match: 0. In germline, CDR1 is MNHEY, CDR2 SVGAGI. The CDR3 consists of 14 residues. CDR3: CASSTGGYNSPLHF. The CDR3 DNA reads TGTGCCAGCAGTACAGGGGGCTATAATTCACCCCTCCACTTT.

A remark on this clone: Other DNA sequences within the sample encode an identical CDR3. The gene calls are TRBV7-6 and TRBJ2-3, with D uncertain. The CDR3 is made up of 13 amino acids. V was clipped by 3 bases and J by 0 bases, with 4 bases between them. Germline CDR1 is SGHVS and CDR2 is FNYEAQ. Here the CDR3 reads CASSLGSTDTQYF. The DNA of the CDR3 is TGTGCCAGCAGCTTGGGGAGCACAGATACGCAGTATTTT.

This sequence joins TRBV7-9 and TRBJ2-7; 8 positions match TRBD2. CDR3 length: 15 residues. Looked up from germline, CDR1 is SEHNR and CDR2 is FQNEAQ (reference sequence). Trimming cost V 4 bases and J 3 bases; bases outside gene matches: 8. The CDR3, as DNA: TGTGCCAGCAGCTCAGGCGGGACTAGAGTCTACGAGCAGTACTTC. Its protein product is CASSSGGTRVYEQYF.

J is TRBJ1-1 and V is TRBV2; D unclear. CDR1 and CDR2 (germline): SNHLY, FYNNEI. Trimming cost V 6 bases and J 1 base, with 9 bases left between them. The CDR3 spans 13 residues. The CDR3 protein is CASRNEENTEAFF. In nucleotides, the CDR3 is TGTGCCAGCAGGAACGAAGAGAACACTGAAGCTTTCTTT.

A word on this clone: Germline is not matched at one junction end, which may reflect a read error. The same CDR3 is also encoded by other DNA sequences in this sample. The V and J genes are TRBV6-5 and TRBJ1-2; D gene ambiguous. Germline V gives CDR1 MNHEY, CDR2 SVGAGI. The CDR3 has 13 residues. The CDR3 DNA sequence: TGTGCCAGCAGCTACTCCGGGCAATATGGCTACACCTTC. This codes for CASSYSGQYGYTF.

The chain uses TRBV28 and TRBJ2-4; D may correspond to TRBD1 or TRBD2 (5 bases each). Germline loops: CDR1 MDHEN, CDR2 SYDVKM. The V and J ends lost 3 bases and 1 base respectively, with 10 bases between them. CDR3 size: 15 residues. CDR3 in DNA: TGTGCCAGCAGTTTGTTGGGGGACGCCAAAAACATTCAGTACTTC. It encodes CASSLLGDAKNIQYF. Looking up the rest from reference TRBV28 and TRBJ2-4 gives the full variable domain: DVKVTQSSRYLVKRTGEKVFLECVQDMDHENMFWYRQDPGLGLRLIYFSYDVKMKEKGDIPEGYSVSREKKERFSLILESASTNQTSMYLCASSLLGDAKNIQYFGAGTRLSVL.

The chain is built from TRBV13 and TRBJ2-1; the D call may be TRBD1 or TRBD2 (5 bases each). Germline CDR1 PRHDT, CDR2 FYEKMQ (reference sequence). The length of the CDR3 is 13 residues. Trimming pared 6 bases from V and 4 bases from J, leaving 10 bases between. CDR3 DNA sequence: TGTGCCAGCAGACAGTGGGGGTACAATGAGCAGTTCTTC. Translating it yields CASRQWGYNEQFF.

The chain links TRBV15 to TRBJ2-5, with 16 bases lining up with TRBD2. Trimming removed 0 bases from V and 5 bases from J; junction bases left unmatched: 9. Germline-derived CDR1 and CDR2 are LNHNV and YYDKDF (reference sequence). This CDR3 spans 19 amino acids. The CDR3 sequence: CATSRDRGLAGGEGETQYF. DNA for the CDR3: TGTGCCACCAGCAGAGATCGGGGACTAGCGGGAGGGGAAGGTGAGACCCAGTACTTC.

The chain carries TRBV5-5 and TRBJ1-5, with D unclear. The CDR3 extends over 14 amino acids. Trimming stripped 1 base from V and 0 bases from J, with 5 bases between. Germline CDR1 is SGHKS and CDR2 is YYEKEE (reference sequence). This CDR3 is CASSLTDSNQPQHF. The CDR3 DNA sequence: TGTGCCAGCAGCTTGACGGATAGCAATCAGCCCCAGCATTTT.

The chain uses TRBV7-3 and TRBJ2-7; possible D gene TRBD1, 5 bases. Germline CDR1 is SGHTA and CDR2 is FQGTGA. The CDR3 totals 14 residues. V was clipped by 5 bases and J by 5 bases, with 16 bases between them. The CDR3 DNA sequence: TGTGCCAGCAGCCTAGGGGAACAAGCAAACGAGCAGTACTTC. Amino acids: CASSLGEQANEQYF.

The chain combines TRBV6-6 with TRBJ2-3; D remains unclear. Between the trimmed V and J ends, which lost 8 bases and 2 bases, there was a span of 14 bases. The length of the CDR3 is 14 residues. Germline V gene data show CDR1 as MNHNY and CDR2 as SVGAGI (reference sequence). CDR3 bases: TGTGCCAGCTCCTCTGGCAGAGCCACAGATACGCAGTATTTT. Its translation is CASSSGRATDTQYF.

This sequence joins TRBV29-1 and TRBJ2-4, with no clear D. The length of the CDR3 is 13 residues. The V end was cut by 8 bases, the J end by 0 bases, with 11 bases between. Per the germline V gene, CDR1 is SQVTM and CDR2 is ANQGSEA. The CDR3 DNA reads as TGCAGCTCACTTCACCTAGCCAAAAACATTCAGTACTTC. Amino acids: CSSLHLAKNIQYF.

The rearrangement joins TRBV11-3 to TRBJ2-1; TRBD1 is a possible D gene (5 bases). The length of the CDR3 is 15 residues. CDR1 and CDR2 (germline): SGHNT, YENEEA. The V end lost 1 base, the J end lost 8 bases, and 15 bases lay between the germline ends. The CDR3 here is CASSLGGRGPDEQFF. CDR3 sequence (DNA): TGTGCCAGCAGCTTAGGAGGTAGGGGTCCTGATGAGCAGTTCTTC.